These 21 T cell receptor beta chains came from one sample sequenced in a study of cytomegalovirus exposure and HLA in healthy donors (dated by TCRdb to the late 2010s). The library was produced with the immunoSEQ multiplex PCR assay. For the multiplex PCR, a mixture combining 60 forward primers for TCR Vbeta segments and 13 reverse primers for TCR Jbeta segments was used. As stored in TCRdb, this immuneACCESS dataset retains in-frame rearrangements with V and J assigned. A fraction of the clones does not appear; measured against another copy, unresolved V genes explain less than half of the discrepancy, and the remainder lacks a known reason. The sample records around 180,000 clones, roughly 87% of which are singletons. The ten top clones hold around 0.21% of the sample. Sequenced: PBMCs. The receptors shown here come from a girl under three years old in good health and CMV-seronegative.

The chain is built from TRBV7-8 and TRBJ2-7, with a possible D match to TRBD2 (7 bases). The ends were cut back, 5 bases at V and 3 bases at J, with 20 bases in the middle. The CDR3 extends over 16 amino acids. Germline CDR1 is SGHVS and CDR2 is FQNEAQ. CDR3 nucleotides: TGTGCCAGCAGCGGCCCTCCAGGGGAGGGACACTACGAGCAGTACTTC. It translates to CASSGPPGEGHYEQYF.

The V and J genes are TRBV19 and TRBJ1-5; TRBD1 might be the D (6 bases). Germline V lookup: CDR1 LNHDA, CDR2 SQIVND (reference sequence). CDR3 length: 15 residues. Trimming left V 5 bases short and J 2 bases short, with 13 bases between. DNA for the CDR3: TGTGCCAGTAGTGAACAGGGTAATGGCAATCAGCCCCAGCATTTT. Its protein is CASSEQGNGNQPQHF.

In this sample, this clone turned up once. The gene calls are TRBV29-1 and TRBJ1-2, with TRBD1 matching 9 bases. This CDR3 comprises 16 residues. Germline CDR1 is SQVTM and CDR2 is ANQGSEA. With V trimmed by 0 bases and J by 2 bases, 7 bases remained unmatched. CDR3 sequence (DNA): TGCAGCGTTGAAGATCTTCGCGGGACAGGGAACTATGGCTACACCTTC. Amino acid sequence: CSVEDLRGTGNYGYTF.

This clone was seen more than once but under ten times. The chain joins TRBV9 to TRBJ2-1, with D perhaps TRBD2 (5 bases). Germline V gene lookup returns CDR1 SGDLS and CDR2 YYNGEE. The CDR3 runs 14 residues. The germline V and J ends were trimmed by 2 bases and 4 bases, with 10 bases remaining between them. This CDR3 is CASSVSDRYNEQFF. In DNA form, the CDR3 reads TGTGCCAGCAGCGTTAGCGATCGATACAATGAGCAGTTCTTC.

The genes are TRBV5-1 and TRBJ2-5; 8 nucleotides agree with TRBD2. Trimming removed 5 bases from V and 4 bases from J; junction bases left unmatched: 10. The CDR3 extends over 15 amino acids. The germline V gene encodes CDR1 SGHRS and CDR2 YFSETQ. The CDR3 DNA follows: TGCGCCAGCAGACTTAGGACTAGCAGTGGAGAGACCCAGTACTTC. Translated, it gives CASRLRTSSGETQYF.

In this sample, this clone turned up a few times. The V and J genes are TRBV9 and TRBJ2-5; TRBD2 aligns across 7 bases. In germline, CDR1 is SGDLS, CDR2 YYNGEE. The CDR3 covers 13 residues. V lost 2 bases to trimming and J lost 9 bases; unmatched junction nucleotides: 7. CDR3 sequence reads: CASSVEPSGPQYF. In DNA, the CDR3 is TGTGCCAGCAGCGTGGAACCTAGCGGTCCCCAGTACTTC.

The rearrangement joins TRBV9 to TRBJ2-7; tentative D call: TRBD1 (6 bases). This CDR3 region has 13 residues. Trimming stripped 5 bases from V and 0 bases from J, with 9 bases between. Germline-derived CDR1 and CDR2 are SGDLS and YYNGEE. The CDR3 here is CASSAQGSYEQYF. CDR3 bases: TGTGCCAGCAGTGCACAGGGCTCCTACGAGCAGTACTTC.

This clone came up a few times. J is TRBJ2-7 and V is TRBV5-4, with D possibly being TRBD1 (6 bases). Trimming pared 0 bases from V and 6 bases from J, leaving 10 bases between. Looked up from germline, CDR1 is SGHNT and CDR2 is YYREEE (reference sequence). The CDR3 loop spans 13 amino acids. The CDR3 reads CASSLAGQGEQYF. The CDR3 DNA is TGTGCCAGCAGCTTGGCGGGACAAGGCGAGCAGTACTTC.

This chain connects TRBV25-1 to TRBJ2-5; 10 bases are shared with TRBD2. This CDR3 has 15 residues. Per the germline V gene, CDR1 is MGHDK and CDR2 is SYGVNS. J was trimmed by 7 bases and V by 4 bases; bases with no gene match: 9. CDR3 amino acids: CASSGLAGATGTQYF. Written as DNA, the CDR3 is TGTGCCAGCAGTGGACTAGCGGGTGCTACAGGGACCCAGTACTTC.

The chain recombines TRBV2 with TRBJ2-1; possible D gene TRBD2, 5 bases. This CDR3 region has 15 residues. Germline CDR1 SNHLY, CDR2 FYNNEI. V was trimmed by 1 base and J by 2 bases, leaving 9 bases between them. CDR3 amino acids: CASSEGAGPYNEQFF. The DNA for the CDR3 is TGTGCCAGCAGTGAAGGGGCGGGTCCCTACAATGAGCAGTTCTTC. Drawing the rest from reference TRBV2 and TRBJ2-1, the complete variable domain is EPEVTQTPSHQVTQMGQEVILRCVPISNHLYFYWYRQILGQKVEFLVSFYNNEISEKSEIFDDQFSVERPDGSNFTLKIRSTKLEDSAMYFCASSEGAGPYNEQFFGPGTRLTVL.

This chain links TRBV7-9 with TRBJ2-1, with 11 bases fitting TRBD1. After removal of 0 bases from V and 6 bases from J, the junction contained 1 base not matched to a gene. Germline V gene data show CDR1 as SEHNR and CDR2 as FQNEAQ (reference sequence). The CDR3 runs 15 residues. The CDR3 DNA is TGTGCCAGCAGCTTAGCCGGGACAGGGGGCAATGAGCAGTTCTTC. This codes for CASSLAGTGGNEQFF.

This clone was recorded only once. The V call is TRBV7-9, the J call TRBJ2-1; 9 positions match TRBD2. Germline V CDR1 and CDR2: SEHNR, FQNEAQ (reference sequence). V gave up 0 bases and J gave up 8 bases; unmatched junction bases: 8. The CDR3 loop spans 16 amino acids. The CDR3 region is CASSLASGSSLYEQFF. CDR3 coding DNA: TGTGCCAGCAGCTTAGCTAGCGGGAGTTCCCTCTATGAGCAGTTCTTC.

The CDR3 is CASSQDEAYEQYF. CDR3 sequence (DNA): TGCGCCAGCAGCCAAGATGAGGCCTACGAGCAGTACTTC. The chain combines TRBV4-3 with TRBJ2-7; D uncertain. Per germline, CDR1 LGHNA and CDR2 YSLEER. The CDR3 is 13 amino acids. Trimming cost V 0 bases and J 2 bases, with 5 bases left between them.

This clone occurred once. The chain carries TRBV6-1 and TRBJ2-3, with 14 bases lining up with TRBD2. CDR1 MNHNS and CDR2 SASEGT come from the germline V gene. The length of the CDR3 is 15 residues. J lost 4 bases, V lost 6 bases, and 3 bases had no gene match. The DNA for the CDR3 is TGTGCCAGCAGACAGACTAGCGGGGGGGCAGATACGCAGTATTTT. Translated, it gives CASRQTSGGADTQYF.

This rearrangement joins TRBV5-1 to TRBJ2-3; D is possibly TRBD2 (5 bases). CDR3 size: 15 residues. V lost 1 base and J 4 bases, leaving 13 bases between the germline ends. CDR1 is SGHRS and CDR2 is YFSETQ in the germline V gene. The CDR3 sequence: CASSLTSRVADTQYF. CDR3 coding DNA: TGCGCCAGCAGCTTGACTAGTCGTGTAGCAGATACGCAGTATTTT.

The J gene is TRBJ2-1, the V gene TRBV5-6; perhaps TRBD2 as D (5 bases). Germline V CDR1 and CDR2: SGHDT, YYEEEE. The CDR3 is made up of 17 amino acids. Trimming shortened V by 1 base and J by 0 bases, and 14 bases separated the two germline ends. The CDR3 nucleotides read TGTGCCAGCAGCTTGAAAATGTACGGGGTCTCCTACAATGAGCAGTTCTTC. Its protein is CASSLKMYGVSYNEQFF.

This clone was seen a handful of times. The chain joins TRBV18 to TRBJ2-3, with TRBD2 matching over 9 bases. Germline loops: CDR1 KGHSH, CDR2 LQKENI. The CDR3 sequence is 16 residues long. The V segment lost 3 bases and the J segment 4 bases; nucleotides outside the gene matches: 8. DNA for the CDR3: TGTGCCAGCTCACCCCTAGCGGGAACAAATTCAGATACGCAGTATTTT. Translating it yields CASSPLAGTNSDTQYF.

This clone was seen a handful of times. This chain joins TRBV7-2 and TRBJ2-2; TRBD1 agrees at 8 bases. This CDR3 region has 16 residues. With V trimmed by 3 bases and J by 0 bases, 3 bases remained unmatched. Germline CDR1 reads SGHTA; CDR2 reads FQGNSA. This chain's CDR3 is CASSLSGGPNTGELFF. CDR3 nucleotides: TGTGCCAGCAGCTTGTCAGGGGGCCCGAACACCGGGGAGCTGTTTTTT.

The chain uses TRBV30 and TRBJ1-2, with D uncertain. The CDR3 covers 13 residues. Trimming pared 2 bases from V and 4 bases from J, leaving 11 bases between. Germline CDR1 and CDR2: GTSNPN and SVGIG (reference sequence). The CDR3 DNA sequence: TGTGCCTGGAGTTTTGGAGACGGCTATGGCTACACCTTC. Amino acids: CAWSFGDGYGYTF.

This clone was seen just once. The chain combines TRBV30 with TRBJ2-5; 9 positions agree with TRBD2. Germline V gives CDR1 GTSNPN, CDR2 SVGIG (reference sequence). The V segment lost 1 base and the J segment 4 bases; nucleotides outside the gene matches: 1. The CDR3 consists of 13 residues. DNA for the CDR3: TGTGCCTGGAGTGGGGGACTAGCAGAGACCCAGTACTTC. It codes for CAWSGGLAETQYF.

The sample holds one count of this clone. The gene calls are TRBV5-6 and TRBJ2-7; 11 nucleotides agree with TRBD1. The CDR3 sequence is 14 residues long. The trim removed 4 bases at V and 3 bases at J, leaving 3 bases unmatched. The germline V gene has CDR1 SGHDT and CDR2 YYEEEE. CDR3 in DNA: TGTGCCAGCAGCGCCGGGACAGGGGGCTACGAGCAGTACTTC. Translated: CASSAGTGGYEQYF. Together with reference TRBV5-6 and TRBJ2-7, the CDR3 gives the full variable domain: DAGVTQSPTHLIKTRGQQVTLRCSPKSGHDTVSWYQQALGQGPQFIFQYYEEEERQRGNFPDRFSGHQFPNYSSELNVNALLLGDSALYLCASSAGTGGYEQYFGPGTRLTVT.